The 5 T cell receptor beta chains below were found in one sample sequenced in a study of shared clonotypes between healthy human individuals. Profiling relied on immunoSEQ multiplex PCR, and the TCRdb table lists in-frame clones only, not all of them. The sample contains about 1.5 million clones, approximately 97% of which appear only once. Sequencing used naive CD4+ T cells sorted from blood. The subset was: CD45RA+ positively selected. Receptor source: a man aged 30 to 45 in good health.

The V gene is TRBV5-4, the J gene TRBJ2-5; tentatively, D is TRBD1 or TRBD2 (5 bases each). CDR1 is SGHNT, CDR2 YYREEE, per germline (reference sequence). The CDR3 contains 14 residues. V dropped 3 bases and J dropped 5 bases, with 14 bases sitting between them. The CDR3 spells CASSWDVGEETQYF. CDR3 sequence (DNA): TGTGCCAGCAGCTGGGACGTAGGGGAGGAGACCCAGTACTTC.

This chain uses TRBV19 with TRBJ1-1, with a weak D call TRBD1 (5 bases). The ends were cut back, 7 bases at V and 2 bases at J, with 14 bases in the middle. CDR1 LNHDA and CDR2 SQIVND come from the germline V gene (reference sequence). The CDR3 consists of 14 residues. The CDR3 protein is CASTPMRGNTEAFF. The CDR3 DNA reads TGTGCCAGTACCCCCATGAGGGGAAACACTGAAGCTTTCTTT.

The CDR3 is CASSPPTSGDTQYF. In DNA, the CDR3 is TGTGCCAGCTCACCCCCTACTAGCGGTGATACGCAGTATTTT. This sequence joins TRBV18 and TRBJ2-3; TRBD2 matches 8 bases. This CDR3 has 14 amino acids. Germline loops: CDR1 KGHSH, CDR2 LQKENI. The V and J ends lost 3 bases and 6 bases, in that order; junction bases with no gene match: 5.

The chain combines TRBV14 with TRBJ2-7; unclear D gene. The CDR3 has 14 residues. Trimming pared 4 bases from V and 3 bases from J, leaving 13 bases between. CDR1 is SGHDN, CDR2 FVKESK, per germline. CDR3 protein: CASSLRRVNYEQYF. CDR3 bases: TGTGCCAGCAGCCTGCGAAGGGTGAACTACGAGCAGTACTTC.

This chain connects TRBV19 to TRBJ2-6, with a tentative D call TRBD1 (6 bases). Trimming removed 6 bases from V and 2 bases from J, with 20 bases in between. The CDR3 is 18 amino acids. Germline values: CDR1 LNHDA, CDR2 SQIVND (reference sequence). CDR3: CASRTPRGSNAGANVLTF. The CDR3 coding sequence is TGTGCCAGTAGGACTCCGAGGGGGTCGAATGCTGGGGCCAACGTCCTGACTTTC.